This T cell receptor beta chain derives from a study of T-cell reconstitution after alpha-beta-depleted transplantation in children. Unique molecular identifiers featured in how the TCRbeta library was prepared. In TCRdb, the PCR reads were re-called with MiXCR into one record per CDR3 protein. Of approximately 1,000,000 distinct CDR3 sequences listed, about 29% are singletons. Per germline, CDR1 SGDLS and CDR2 YYNGEE. J gave up 7 bases and V 0 bases, and 9 bases lay outside the gene matches. The CDR3 contains 17 residues. V gene TRBV9 combines with J gene TRBJ2-1, with 11 bases lining up with TRBD2. This sequence was found in a boy under three years old who had a stem cell transplant for SCID, so the T cells may come from the graft donor. Here the sequenced sample was PBMCs, mostly from graft donor cells, taken 360 days after TCRalphabeta/CD19-depleted stem cell transplant. The CDR3 loop reads CASSVAVTSGGWNEQFF. CDR3 coding DNA: TGTGCCAGCAGCGTAGCGGTAACTAGCGGGGGATGGAATGAGCAGTTCTTC.